The present T cell receptor (beta chain) was sequenced within a study of T cells in Graves' hyperthyroidism and ophthalmopathy. Study in general: Before treatment of any kind, peripheral blood was taken at initial diagnosis.

Exclusions: uncontrolled infection, other autoimmune disease, pregnancy, lactation. V dropped 2 bases and J dropped 5 bases, with 15 bases sitting between them. The germline V gene has CDR1 DFQATT and CDR2 SNEGSKA (reference sequence). This CDR3 is 15 amino acids long. This clonotype has a count of ten or more. Antigen specificity is unknown. Study-wide results and limits: Patients with ophthalmopathy were separated from those with stable hyperthyroidism by a 13 V-J model.

RNA transcripts served as the template for amplifying TCR beta CDR3 regions. With the HTBI primer set, the TCR CDR3 went through a first round of RT-PCR. MiXCR was run by TCRdb on the multiplex PCR reads, yielding one entry per CDR3 protein. The sample contains about 350,000 distinct CDR3 sequences, roughly an eighth of which appear only once. Material: blood. The chain uses TRBV20-1 and TRBJ1-4, with D possibly matching TRBD1 (6 bases). The TCR originated in a woman in her forties with Graves' ophthalmopathy. CDR3 loop: CSARSLGAPNEKLFF. The DNA for the CDR3 is TGCAGTGCTAGATCCTTGGGGGCCCCGAATGAAAAACTGTTTTTT.